The source of this T cell receptor beta chain is a study of T cells in Graves' hyperthyroidism and ophthalmopathy. Study-wide findings and caveats: From stable hyperthyroidism, ophthalmopathy was separated by a 13 V-J model.

V lost 5 bases and J lost 4, with 17 bases in between. The CDR3 totals 15 residues. Germline lookup yields CDR1 SNHLY and CDR2 FYNNEI. Researchers took RNA transcripts and amplified the TCR beta CDR3 regions from them. The primer set for the first-round RT-PCR of the TCR CDR3 was HTBI. TCRdb reprocessed the multiplex PCR reads with MiXCR, giving one entry per CDR3 protein. Among a few hundred thousand distinct CDR3 sequences listed, less than 20% were seen once. This clonotype appeared a few times. What it binds is unknown. This TCR was recovered from a woman younger than 45 with Graves' hyperthyroidism. Sequencing was performed on blood. V gene TRBV2 combines with J gene TRBJ1-2, with a tentative D call TRBD1 (6 bases). The CDR3 coding sequence is TGTGCCAGCAGTTCCGATCCAGGGGCCAGCTATGGCTACACCTTC. Translation: CASSSDPGASYGYTF.